This T cell receptor (beta chain) was identified in a study of OX40 agonist ivuxolimab in advanced cancers. Study information: Across the patients, intravenous ivuxolimab was delivered every 2 weeks at 0.01 to 10 mg/kg. General study findings and limits: Also showing low normalized T-cell clonal expansion were some of the nonresponders.

About this clone itself: Its antigen is not identified.

There are 12 residues in the CDR3. V was trimmed by 0 bases and J by 4 bases, leaving 1 base between them. The V gene's germline CDR1 is SGHTA and CDR2 FQGNSA. This table comes from immunoSEQ multiplex PCR, and its TCRdb copy is limited to in-frame clones, with some not included. The data contain 66,000 or so clones, about four fifths of them seen just once; the ten biggest clones take up 4% to 4.5%. V usage is TRBV7-2 and J usage is TRBJ2-1; D not resolved. This specimen was CD4+ or CD8+ T cells sorted from blood, taken in a trial of the OX40 agonist ivuxolimab. This clonotype was obtained from an adult with an advanced solid tumor such as melanoma, head and neck, liver or kidney cancer. The CDR3 nucleotides are TGTGCCAGCAGCTTAGCATACAATGAGCAGTTCTTC. This sequence encodes CASSLAYNEQFF.